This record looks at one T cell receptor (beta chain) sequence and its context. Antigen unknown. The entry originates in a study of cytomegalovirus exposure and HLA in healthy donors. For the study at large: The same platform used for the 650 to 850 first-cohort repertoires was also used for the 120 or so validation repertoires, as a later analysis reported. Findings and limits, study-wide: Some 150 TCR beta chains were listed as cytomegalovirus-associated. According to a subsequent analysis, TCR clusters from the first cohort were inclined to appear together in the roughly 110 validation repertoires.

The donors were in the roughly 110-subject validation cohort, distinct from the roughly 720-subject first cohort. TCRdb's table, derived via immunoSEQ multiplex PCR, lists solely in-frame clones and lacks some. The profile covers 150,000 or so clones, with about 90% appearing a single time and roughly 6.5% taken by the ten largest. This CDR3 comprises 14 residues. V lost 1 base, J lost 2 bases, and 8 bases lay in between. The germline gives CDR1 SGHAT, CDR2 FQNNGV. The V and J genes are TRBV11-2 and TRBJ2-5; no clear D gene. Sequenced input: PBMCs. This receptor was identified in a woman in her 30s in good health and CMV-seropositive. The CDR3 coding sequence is TGTGCCAGCAGCTTAGTATTCAGACAAGAGACCCAGTACTTC. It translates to CASSLVFRQETQYF.